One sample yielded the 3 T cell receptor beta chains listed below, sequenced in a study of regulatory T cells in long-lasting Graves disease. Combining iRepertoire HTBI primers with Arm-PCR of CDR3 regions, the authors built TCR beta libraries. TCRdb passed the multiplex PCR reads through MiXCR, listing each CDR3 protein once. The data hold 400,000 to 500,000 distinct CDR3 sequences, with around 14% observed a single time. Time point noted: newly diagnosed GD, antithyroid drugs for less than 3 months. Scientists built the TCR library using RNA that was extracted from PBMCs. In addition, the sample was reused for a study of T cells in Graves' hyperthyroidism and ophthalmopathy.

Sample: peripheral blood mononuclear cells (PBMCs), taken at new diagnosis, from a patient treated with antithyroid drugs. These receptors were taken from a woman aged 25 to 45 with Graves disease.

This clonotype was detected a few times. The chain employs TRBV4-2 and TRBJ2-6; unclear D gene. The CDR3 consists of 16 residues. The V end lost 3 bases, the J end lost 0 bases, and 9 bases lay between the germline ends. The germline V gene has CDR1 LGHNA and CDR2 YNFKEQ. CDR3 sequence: CASSQGLSSGANVLTF. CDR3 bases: TGTGCCAGCAGCCAGGGTCTCAGCTCTGGGGCCAACGTCCTGACTTTC.

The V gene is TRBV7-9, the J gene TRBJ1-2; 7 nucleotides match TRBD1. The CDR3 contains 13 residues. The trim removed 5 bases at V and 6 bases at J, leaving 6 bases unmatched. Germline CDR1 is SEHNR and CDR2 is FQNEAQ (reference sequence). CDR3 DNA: TGTGCCAGCAGCCCCGACAGGGACCATGGCTACACCTTC. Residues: CASSPDRDHGYTF.

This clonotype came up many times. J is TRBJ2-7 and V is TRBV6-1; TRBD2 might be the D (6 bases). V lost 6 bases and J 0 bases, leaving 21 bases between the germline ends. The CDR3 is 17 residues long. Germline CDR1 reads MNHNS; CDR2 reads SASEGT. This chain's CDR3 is CASSRDSQPQSSYEQYF. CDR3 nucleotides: TGTGCCAGCAGCAGGGACTCCCAACCCCAAAGCTCCTACGAGCAGTACTTC.